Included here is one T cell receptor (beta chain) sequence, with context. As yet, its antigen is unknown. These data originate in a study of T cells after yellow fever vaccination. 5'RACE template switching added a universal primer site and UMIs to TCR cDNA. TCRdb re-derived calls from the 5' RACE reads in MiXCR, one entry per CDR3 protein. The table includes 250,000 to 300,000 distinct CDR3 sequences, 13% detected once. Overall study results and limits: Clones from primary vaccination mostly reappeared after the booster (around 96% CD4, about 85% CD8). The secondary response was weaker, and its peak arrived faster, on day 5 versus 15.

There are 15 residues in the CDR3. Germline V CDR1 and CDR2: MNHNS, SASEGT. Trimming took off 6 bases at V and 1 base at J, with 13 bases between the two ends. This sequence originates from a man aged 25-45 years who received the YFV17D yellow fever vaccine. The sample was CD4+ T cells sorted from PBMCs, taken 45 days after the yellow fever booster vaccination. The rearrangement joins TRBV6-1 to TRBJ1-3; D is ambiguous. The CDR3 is CASSGRGGSGNTIYF. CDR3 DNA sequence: TGTGCCAGCAGCGGACGGGGAGGGTCTGGAAACACCATATATTTT.